The next 9 T cell receptor beta chains were all read from a single sample in a study of T cells in Graves' hyperthyroidism and ophthalmopathy. Amplified TCR beta CDR3 regions came from RNA transcripts. An initial round of RT-PCR targeting the TCR CDR3 relied on the HTBI primer set. TCRdb passed the multiplex PCR reads through MiXCR, listing each CDR3 protein once. The data show more than 350,000 distinct CDR3 sequences, with about 14% seen just once and roughly a fifth held by the top ten. Source material: blood. The origin of the receptors is a woman aged 30 to 39 with Graves' ophthalmopathy.

This clonotype was seen ten or more times. The V and J genes are TRBV6-5 and TRBJ1-1, with D possibly being TRBD1 (5 bases). Per the germline V gene, CDR1 is MNHEY and CDR2 is SVGAGI. The CDR3 sequence is 15 residues long. V shed 2 bases and J shed 1 base, with 11 bases lying between them. CDR3 DNA: TGTGCCAGCAGTTACAGACCCACAGGGAACACTGAAGCTTTCTTT. Amino acids: CASSYRPTGNTEAFF.

The V call is TRBV6-6, the J call TRBJ2-5, with 7 bases aligning to TRBD2. J gave up 5 bases and V 2 bases, and 8 bases lay outside the gene matches. CDR1 MNHNY and CDR2 SVGAGI come from the germline V gene (reference sequence). The CDR3 extends over 15 amino acids. CDR3: CASSYSLAVRETQYF. The DNA of the CDR3 is TGTGCCAGCAGTTACAGCCTAGCGGTTCGCGAGACCCAGTACTTC.

This clonotype was seen ten or more times. This chain links TRBV30 with TRBJ2-1, with 9 bases fitting TRBD2. Germline CDR1 is GTSNPN and CDR2 is SVGIG (reference sequence). The CDR3 spans 14 residues. The trim removed 2 bases at V and 8 bases at J, leaving 7 bases unmatched. CDR3 amino acids: CAWSSGTSNDEQFF. The CDR3 DNA is TGTGCCTGGAGTTCCGGGACTAGCAACGATGAGCAGTTCTTC.

This clonotype was seen repeatedly, ten times or more. This chain connects TRBV7-8 to TRBJ2-1; 14 bases agree with TRBD2. The CDR3 is made up of 15 amino acids. Germline CDR1 SGHVS, CDR2 FQNEAQ. V shed 5 bases, J shed 7 bases, and the junction held 4 bases outside the gene matches. CDR3 sequence reads: CASSQGLAGENEQFF. Written as DNA, the CDR3 is TGTGCCAGCAGCCAGGGACTAGCGGGGGAAAATGAGCAGTTCTTC.

This sequence joins TRBV9 and TRBJ2-3; D unresolved. Deletions cut 5 bases from V and 2 bases from J, with 18 bases between. The CDR3 is made up of 16 amino acids. Germline V gene lookup returns CDR1 SGDLS and CDR2 YYNGEE. This chain's CDR3 is CASSHQWPLDTDTQYF. CDR3 bases: TGTGCCAGCAGTCATCAGTGGCCTCTAGACACAGATACGCAGTATTTT. The variable domain in full, with the rest retrieved from reference TRBV9 and TRBJ2-3, is DSGVTQTPKHLITATGQRVTLRCSPRSGDLSVYWYQQSLDQGLQFLIQYYNGEERAKGNILERFSAQQFPDLHSELNLSSLELGDSALYFCASSHQWPLDTDTQYFGPGTRLTVL.

In its sample, this clonotype was seen many times. The rearrangement links TRBV11-2 to TRBJ2-2, with TRBD2 as a possible D gene (6 bases). The ends were cut back, 5 bases at V and 8 bases at J, with 18 bases in the middle. CDR1 SGHAT and CDR2 FQNNGV come from the germline V gene. The CDR3 covers 15 residues. The CDR3 DNA reads TGTGCCAGCAGCCGCATGATCGGGGAGGCGGGGGAGCTGTTTTTT. It is translated as CASSRMIGEAGELFF.

This rearrangement joins TRBV9 to TRBJ1-2, with a weak D call TRBD1 (5 bases). The CDR3 is 16 amino acids. Per germline, CDR1 SGDLS and CDR2 YYNGEE. Trimming took off 0 bases at V and 2 bases at J, with 14 bases between the two ends. The chain's CDR3 is CASSVVPGTENYGYTF. The CDR3 DNA follows: TGTGCCAGCAGCGTAGTCCCCGGGACGGAAAACTATGGCTACACCTTC.

The chain uses TRBV29-1 and TRBJ2-1; 12 bases map to TRBD2. V lost 2 bases, J lost 9 bases, and 8 bases stayed unmatched. This CDR3 has 15 residues. In germline, CDR1 is SQVTM, CDR2 ANQGSEA. CDR3 amino acids: CSVESPSGGVLEQFF. The CDR3 DNA follows: TGCAGCGTTGAAAGTCCTAGCGGGGGGGTTCTTGAGCAGTTCTTC.

This clonotype was recorded many times. The rearrangement uses TRBV7-2 and TRBJ1-5, with D perhaps matching TRBD1 (5 bases). This CDR3 is built from 14 residues. Germline assignment: CDR1 SGHTA and CDR2 FQGNSA. The V end lost 3 bases, the J end lost 3 bases, and 9 bases lay between the germline ends. This CDR3 is CASSLGGTNQPQHF. In DNA, the CDR3 is TGTGCCAGCAGCTTGGGGGGTACCAATCAGCCCCAGCATTTT.